The rows below give T cell receptor beta chains drawn from one sample of a study of breast tumors, draining lymph nodes, adjacent tissues. MiXCR was run by TCRdb on the multiplex PCR reads, yielding one entry per CDR3 protein. The sample has under 350,000 distinct CDR3 sequences, over 25% seen once. Sequenced: axillary lymph node tissue. These receptors all come from a female donor with breast cancer. Some clones in this sample may be carry-over from other donors' samples. The CDR3 runs from the conserved cysteine through the conserved F or W. Fields, in order: clone size, D gene, J gene, V gene, CDR3 protein, CDR3 DNA. A D gene is named only where the DNA matches it firmly. Clone size is not always given. Where it is, it says once, few, many or a class for expanded clones.

once,.,TRBJ1-5,TRBV19,CASSIDGTPEWHF,TGTGCCAGTAGTATAGATGGGACTCCAGAATGGCATTTT
many,.,TRBJ2-5,TRBV14,CASSQAKTQYF,TGTGCCAGCAGCCAAGCCAAGACCCAGTACTTC
.,TRBD2,TRBJ2-3,TRBV20-1,CSAPRLAASGRNTQYF,TGCAGTGCCCCCCGACTAGCGGCTAGCGGGAGGAATACGCAGTATTTT
.,.,TRBJ1-6,TRBV11-2,CASRHTGTPLHF,TGTGCCAGCAGACATACAGGGACACCCCTCCACTTT
many,TRBD1,TRBJ2-1,TRBV7-9,CASSLAGTENEQFF,TGTGCCAGCAGCCTTGCCGGGACAGAAAATGAGCAGTTCTTC
.,TRBD1,TRBJ2-1,TRBV12-3/TRBV12-4,CASIPRTRRQGPYNEQFF,TGTGCCAGCATTCCCCGGACCCGTCGACAGGGGCCCTACAATGAGCAGTTCTTC
many,TRBD1,TRBJ1-2,TRBV2,CASRPRQGGGYGYTF,TGTGCCAGCAGACCCAGACAGGGTGGAGGGTATGGCTACACCTTC
.,.,TRBJ1-6,TRBV7-8,CASQVGATAISAGASPLHF,TGTGCCAGCCAGGTAGGGGCTACAGCGATTTCGGCCGGGGCTTCACCCCTCCACTTT
.,TRBD1,TRBJ2-5,TRBV15,CATSRQGAQETQYF,TGTGCCACCAGCAGACAGGGGGCGCAAGAGACCCAGTACTTC
once,TRBD2,TRBJ2-2,TRBV7-2,CASSGWTGGRGELFF,TGTGCCAGCAGCGGTTGGACTGGCGGGAGGGGGGAGCTGTTTTTT
many,TRBD2,TRBJ2-1,TRBV7-8,CASSLKSSGRVNEQFF,TGTGCCAGCAGCTTAAAGAGTAGCGGGAGGGTCAATGAGCAGTTCTTC
many,.,TRBJ1-5,TRBV9,CASSVDGGNQPQHF,TGTGCCAGCAGCGTAGACGGCGGCAATCAGCCCCAGCATTTT
.,.,TRBJ1-1,TRBV15,CATSRDRGTEAFF,TGTGCCACCAGCAGAGATAGGGGAACTGAAGCTTTCTTT
many,.,TRBJ2-1,TRBV20-1,CSAYSGYNEQFF,TGCAGTGCTTATAGCGGCTACAATGAGCAGTTCTTC
many,.,TRBJ2-1,TRBV19,CASSILPRGSSYNEQFF,TGTGCCAGTAGTATTCTGCCGCGGGGTAGCTCCTACAATGAGCAGTTCTTC
few,.,TRBJ2-2,TRBV27,CASRAEDWNTGELFF,TGTGCCAGCAGGGCCGAAGACTGGAACACCGGGGAGCTGTTTTTT
.,TRBD1,TRBJ1-5,TRBV24-1,CATSDYLAGQGNQPQHF,TGTGCCACCAGTGACTACCTAGCGGGACAGGGCAATCAGCCCCAGCATTTT
once,TRBD1,TRBJ1-1,TRBV9,CTSSLTGGTGEAFF,TGTACCAGCAGCCTGACAGGGGGGACGGGGGAAGCTTTCTTT
many,.,TRBJ2-7,TRBV20-1,CSAVTTYEQYF,TGCAGTGCTGTAACAACCTACGAGCAGTACTTC
.,.,TRBJ1-5,TRBV20-1,CSASKIGSYPPPHF,TGCAGTGCTAGTAAGATCGGTTCCTATCCGCCCCCGCATTTT
.,.,TRBJ2-7,TRBV27,CASSPQTGLGPYEQYF,TGTGCCAGCAGCCCTCAAACAGGGTTAGGCCCCTACGAGCAGTACTTC
many,TRBD2,TRBJ2-7,TRBV19,CASSPQSSGAGYEQYF,TGTGCCAGTAGTCCTCAGTCTAGCGGGGCGGGCTACGAGCAGTACTTC
.,.,TRBJ2-6,TRBV12-3/TRBV12-4,CASSPRTGTNVLTF,TGTGCCAGCTCCCCGAGGACTGGAACCAACGTCCTGACTTTC
many,TRBD1,TRBJ1-3,TRBV20-1,CSARDDRAGNTIYF,TGCAGTGCTAGAGACGACAGGGCTGGAAACACCATATATTTT
many,.,TRBJ1-6,TRBV5-8,CASRKTSSPLHF,TGTGCCAGCAGAAAGACCAGTTCACCCCTCCACTTT
.,.,TRBJ1-5,TRBV7-2,CASSPYRRDYEQPQHF,TGTGCCAGCAGCCCCTACAGGCGGGATTACGAGCAGCCCCAGCATTTT
many,.,TRBJ2-7,TRBV20-1,CSAPGLGYEQYF,TGCAGTGCTCCGGGTCTAGGGTACGAGCAGTACTTC
many,.,TRBJ1-4,TRBV7-9,CASTRGPEKLFF,TGTGCCAGCACCAGGGGCCCCGAAAAACTGTTTTTT
many,.,TRBJ2-2,TRBV20-1,CSARDRWGPGSGELFF,TGCAGTGCTAGAGATCGTTGGGGTCCAGGCTCCGGGGAGCTGTTTTTT
many,.,TRBJ2-7,TRBV20-1,CSASRAHEQYF,TGCAGTGCTAGTAGGGCACACGAGCAGTACTTC
many,.,TRBJ1-2,TRBV9,CASSPQEGYGYTF,TGTGCCAGCAGCCCTCAGGAGGGCTATGGCTACACCTTC
.,.,TRBJ2-3,TRBV20-1,CSARGTLPASRPTDTQYF,TGCAGTGCTAGAGGAACCCTCCCTGCCTCGCGGCCCACAGATACGCAGTATTTT
many,.,TRBJ2-1,TRBV6-6,CASNTLTATYSYNEQFF,TGTGCCAGCAATACGTTGACAGCAACTTACTCCTACAATGAGCAGTTCTTC
many,.,TRBJ1-5,TRBV19,CATRGGLGNQPQHF,TGTGCCACCCGGGGGGGGCTAGGCAATCAGCCCCAGCATTTT
once,TRBD2,TRBJ2-3,TRBV12-3/TRBV12-4,CASSLSLAESIAPTQYF,TGTGCCAGCAGTTTAAGCCTAGCGGAGTCCATCGCCCCGACGCAGTATTTT
many,.,TRBJ2-2,TRBV7-9,CASSGGPGTGELFF,TGTGCCAGCAGCGGCGGTCCGGGCACCGGGGAGCTGTTTTTT
.,TRBD1,TRBJ1-5,TRBV2,CAIRTGDDQPQHF,TGTGCCATCCGGACAGGAGATGATCAGCCCCAGCATTTT
many,.,TRBJ2-1,TRBV7-3,CASSSKRCDRSEQFF,TGTGCCAGCAGCTCCAAACGCTGTGATAGAAGTGAGCAGTTCTTC
.,.,TRBJ2-1,TRBV12-3/TRBV12-4,CASSRQINEQFF,TGTGCCAGCAGTCGACAGATCAATGAGCAGTTCTTC
many,TRBD2,TRBJ2-1,TRBV7-2,CASSLGSGAGSYNEQFF,TGTGCCAGCAGCTTAGGCAGCGGGGCCGGCTCCTACAATGAGCAGTTCTTC
.,TRBD1,TRBJ2-7,TRBV27,CASSRDRGFSYEQYF,TGTGCCAGCAGTAGGGACAGGGGTTTCTCCTACGAGCAGTACTTC
many,.,TRBJ1-2,TRBV6-5,CASRGIGGYTF,TGTGCCAGCAGGGGTATTGGTGGCTACACCTTC
few,TRBD2,TRBJ2-3,TRBV6-2/TRBV6-3,CASSYDLAGGTDTQYF,TGTGCCAGCAGTTACGATCTAGCGGGAGGGACCGATACGCAGTATTTT
.,.,TRBJ2-7,TRBV7-9,CASSLGGVREQYF,TGTGCCAGCAGCTTAGGTGGGGTGCGTGAGCAGTACTTC
many,TRBD2,TRBJ2-1,TRBV11-2,CASSPEAGGPREQFF,TGTGCCAGCAGCCCCGAAGCGGGAGGGCCTAGGGAGCAGTTCTTC
.,TRBD2,TRBJ2-5,TRBV7-2,CASSATGTSGSRQETQYF,TGTGCCAGCAGCGCAACCGGGACTAGCGGGAGTAGGCAAGAGACCCAGTACTTC
.,.,TRBJ2-1,TRBV7-9,CASSLGLPNYSEQFF,TGTGCCAGCAGCTTGGGCCTCCCAAACTACAGTGAGCAGTTCTTC
.,.,TRBJ2-3,TRBV7-9,CASSLAESTNTQYF,TGTGCCAGCAGCTTAGCGGAGAGCACAAATACGCAGTATTTT
many,TRBD2,TRBJ2-1,TRBV15,CATSRDYGTSGSYNEQFF,TGTGCCACCAGCAGAGATTATGGTACTAGCGGGAGTTACAATGAGCAGTTCTTC
many,TRBD1,TRBJ1-5,TRBV7-8,CASSLLTGWGNNQPQHF,TGTGCCAGCAGCCTCCTGACAGGGTGGGGCAACAATCAGCCCCAGCATTTT
.,TRBD2,TRBJ2-3,TRBV7-6,CASSLGTSGIGEQYF,TGTGCCAGCAGCTTAGGGACTAGCGGGATTGGCGAGCAGTATTTT
.,TRBD1,TRBJ1-5,TRBV15,CATSRGDRGPRPEQPQHF,TGTGCCACCAGCAGAGGGGACAGGGGGCCACGTCCGGAGCAGCCCCAGCATTTT
many,TRBD2,TRBJ2-7,TRBV2,CATDLAGETYEQYF,TGTGCCACCGACTTAGCGGGAGAAACCTACGAGCAGTACTTC